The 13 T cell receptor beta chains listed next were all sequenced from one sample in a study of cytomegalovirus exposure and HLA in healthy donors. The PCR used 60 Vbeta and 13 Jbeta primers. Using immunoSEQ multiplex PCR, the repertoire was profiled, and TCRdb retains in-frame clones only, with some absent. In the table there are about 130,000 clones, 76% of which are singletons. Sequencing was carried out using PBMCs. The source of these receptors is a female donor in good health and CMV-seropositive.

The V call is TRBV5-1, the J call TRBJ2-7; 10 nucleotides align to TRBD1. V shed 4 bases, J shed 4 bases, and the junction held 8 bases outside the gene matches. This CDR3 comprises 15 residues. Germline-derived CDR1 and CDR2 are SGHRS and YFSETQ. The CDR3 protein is CASSPQTGGEYEQYF. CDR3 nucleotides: TGCGCCAGCAGCCCGCAGACAGGGGGCGAGTACGAGCAGTACTTC. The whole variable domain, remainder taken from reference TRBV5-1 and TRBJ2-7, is KAGVTQTPRYLIKTRGQQVTLSCSPISGHRSVSWYQQTPGQGLQFLFEYFSETQRNKGNFPGRFSGRQFSNSRSEMNVSTLELGDSALYLCASSPQTGGEYEQYFGPGTRLTVT.

This chain's CDR3 is CSVDTGGGYEQYF. As DNA, the CDR3 is TGCAGCGTTGATACGGGAGGTGGTTACGAGCAGTACTTC. V is TRBV29-1 and J is TRBJ2-7; 7 bases fit TRBD2. From germline, CDR1 is SQVTM and CDR2 ANQGSEA. The CDR3 is made up of 13 amino acids. Losses at the gene ends were 3 bases for V and 4 bases for J; bases not matched to a gene: 6.

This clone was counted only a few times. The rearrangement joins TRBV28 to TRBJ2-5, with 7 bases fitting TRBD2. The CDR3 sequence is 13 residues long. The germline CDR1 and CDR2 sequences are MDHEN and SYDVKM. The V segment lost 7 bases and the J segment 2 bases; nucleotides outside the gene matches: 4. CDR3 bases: TGTGCCAGCACTCGGGACTATCAAGAGACCCAGTACTTC. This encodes CASTRDYQETQYF. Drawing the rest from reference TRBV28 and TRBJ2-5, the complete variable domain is DVKVTQSSRYLVKRTGEKVFLECVQDMDHENMFWYRQDPGLGLRLIYFSYDVKMKEKGDIPEGYSVSREKKERFSLILESASTNQTSMYLCASTRDYQETQYFGPGTRLLVL.

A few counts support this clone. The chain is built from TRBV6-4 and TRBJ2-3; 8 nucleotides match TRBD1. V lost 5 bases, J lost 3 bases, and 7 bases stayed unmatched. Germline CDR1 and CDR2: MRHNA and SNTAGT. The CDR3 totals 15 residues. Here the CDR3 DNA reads TGTGCCAGCAGTTTGGGACAGGCGGTTACAGATACGCAGTATTTT. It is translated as CASSLGQAVTDTQYF.

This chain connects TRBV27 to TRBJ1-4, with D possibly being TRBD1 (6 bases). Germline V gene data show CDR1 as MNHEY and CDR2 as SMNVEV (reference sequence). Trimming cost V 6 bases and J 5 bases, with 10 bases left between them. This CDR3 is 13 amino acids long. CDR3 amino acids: CASRIQGNEKLFF. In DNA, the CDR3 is TGTGCCAGCAGGATTCAGGGGAATGAAAAACTGTTTTTT.

The CDR3 region is CASSLVLATDTQYF. CDR3 sequence (DNA): TGCGCCAGCAGCTTGGTACTAGCGACAGATACGCAGTATTTT. The chain joins TRBV5-1 to TRBJ2-3; TRBD2 agrees at 7 bases. Germline trimming cut 0 bases from V and 3 bases from J; bases unmatched to any gene: 1. Germline-derived CDR1 and CDR2 are SGHRS and YFSETQ. The CDR3 covers 14 residues.

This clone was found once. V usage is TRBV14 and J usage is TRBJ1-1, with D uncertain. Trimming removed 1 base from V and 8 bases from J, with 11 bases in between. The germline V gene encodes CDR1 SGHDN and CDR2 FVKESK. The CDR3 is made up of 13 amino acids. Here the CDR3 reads CASSQVVAAEAFF. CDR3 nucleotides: TGTGCCAGCAGCCAAGTCGTGGCCGCCGAAGCTTTCTTT. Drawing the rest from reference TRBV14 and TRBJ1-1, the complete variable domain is EAGVTQFPSHSVIEKGQTVTLRCDPISGHDNLYWYRRVMGKEIKFLLHFVKESKQDESGMPNNRFLAERTGGTYSTLKVQPAELEDSGVYFCASSQVVAAEAFFGQGTRLTVV.

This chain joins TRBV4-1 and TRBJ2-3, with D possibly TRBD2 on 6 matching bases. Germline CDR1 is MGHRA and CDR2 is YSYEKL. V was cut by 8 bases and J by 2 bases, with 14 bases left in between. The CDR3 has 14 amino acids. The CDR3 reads CASRRDLPTDTQYF. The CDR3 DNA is TGCGCCAGCCGCCGGGACTTGCCCACAGATACGCAGTATTTT.

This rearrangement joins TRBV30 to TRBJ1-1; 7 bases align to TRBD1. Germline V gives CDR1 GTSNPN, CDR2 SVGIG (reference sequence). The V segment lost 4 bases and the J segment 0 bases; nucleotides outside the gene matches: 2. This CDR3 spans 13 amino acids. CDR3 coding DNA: TGTGCCTGGACAGGGGGTATGAACACTGAAGCTTTCTTT. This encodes CAWTGGMNTEAFF.

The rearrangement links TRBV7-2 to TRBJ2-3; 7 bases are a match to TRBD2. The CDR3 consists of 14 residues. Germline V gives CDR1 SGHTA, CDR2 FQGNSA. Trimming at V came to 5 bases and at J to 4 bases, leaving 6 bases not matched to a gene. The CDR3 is CASSPGLVADTQYF. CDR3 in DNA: TGTGCCAGCAGCCCCGGACTAGTCGCAGATACGCAGTATTTT.

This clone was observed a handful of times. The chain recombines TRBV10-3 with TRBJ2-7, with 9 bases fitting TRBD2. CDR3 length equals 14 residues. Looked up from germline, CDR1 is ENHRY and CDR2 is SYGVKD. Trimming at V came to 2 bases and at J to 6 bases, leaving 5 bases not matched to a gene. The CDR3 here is CAISEVLAGSEQYF. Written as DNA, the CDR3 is TGTGCCATCAGTGAGGTTCTAGCGGGATCCGAGCAGTACTTC.

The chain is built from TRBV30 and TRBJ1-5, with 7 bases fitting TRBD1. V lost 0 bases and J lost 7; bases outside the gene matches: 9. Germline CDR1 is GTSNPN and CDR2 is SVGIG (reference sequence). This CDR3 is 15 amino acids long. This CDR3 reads CAWSVRGGTGQPQHF. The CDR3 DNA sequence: TGTGCCTGGAGTGTAAGAGGGGGCACGGGACAGCCCCAGCATTTT.

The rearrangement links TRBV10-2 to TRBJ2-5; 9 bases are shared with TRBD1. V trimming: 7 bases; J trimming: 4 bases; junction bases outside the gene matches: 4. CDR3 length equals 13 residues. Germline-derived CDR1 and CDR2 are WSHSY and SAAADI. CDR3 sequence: CASIGTGLETQYF. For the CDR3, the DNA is TGCGCCAGCATCGGGACAGGGTTAGAGACCCAGTACTTC.